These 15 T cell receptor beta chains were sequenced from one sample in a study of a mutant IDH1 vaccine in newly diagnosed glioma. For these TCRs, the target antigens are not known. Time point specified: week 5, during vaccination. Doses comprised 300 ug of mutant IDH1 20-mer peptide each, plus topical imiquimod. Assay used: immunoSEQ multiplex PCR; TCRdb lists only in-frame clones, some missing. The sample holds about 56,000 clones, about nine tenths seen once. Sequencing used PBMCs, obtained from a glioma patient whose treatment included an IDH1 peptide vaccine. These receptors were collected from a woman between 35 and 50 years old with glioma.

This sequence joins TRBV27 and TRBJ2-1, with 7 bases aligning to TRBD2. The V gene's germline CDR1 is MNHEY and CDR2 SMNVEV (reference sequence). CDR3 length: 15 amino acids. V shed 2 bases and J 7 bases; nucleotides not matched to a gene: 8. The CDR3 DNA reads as TGTGCCAGCAGTTTAGTGCGGGAGTGGGTTAATGAGCAGTTCTTC. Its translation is CASSLVREWVNEQFF.

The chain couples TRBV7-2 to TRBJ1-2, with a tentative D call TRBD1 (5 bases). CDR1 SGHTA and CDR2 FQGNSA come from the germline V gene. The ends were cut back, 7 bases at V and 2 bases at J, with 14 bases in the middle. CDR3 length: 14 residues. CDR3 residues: CASTHGGRNYGYTF. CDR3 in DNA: TGTGCCAGCACGCATGGGGGTCGAAACTATGGCTACACCTTC. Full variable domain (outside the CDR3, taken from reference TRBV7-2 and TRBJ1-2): GAGVSQSPSNKVTEKGKDVELRCDPISGHTALYWYRQSLGQGLEFLIYFQGNSAPDKSGLPSDRFSAERTGGSVSTLTIQRTQQEDSAVYLCASTHGGRNYGYTFGSGTRLTVV.

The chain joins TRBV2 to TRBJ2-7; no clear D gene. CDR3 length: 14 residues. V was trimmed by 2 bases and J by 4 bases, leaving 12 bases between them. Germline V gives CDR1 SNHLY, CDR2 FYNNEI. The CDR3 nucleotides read TGTGCCAGCAGTGAATCAAGGACGGTATACGAGCAGTACTTC. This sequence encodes CASSESRTVYEQYF.

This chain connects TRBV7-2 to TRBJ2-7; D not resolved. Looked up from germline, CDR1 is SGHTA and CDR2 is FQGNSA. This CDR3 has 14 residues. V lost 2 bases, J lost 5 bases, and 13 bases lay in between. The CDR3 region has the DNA TGTGCCAGCAGCTTACCCCAAAGGCCCCACGAGCAGTACTTC. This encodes CASSLPQRPHEQYF.

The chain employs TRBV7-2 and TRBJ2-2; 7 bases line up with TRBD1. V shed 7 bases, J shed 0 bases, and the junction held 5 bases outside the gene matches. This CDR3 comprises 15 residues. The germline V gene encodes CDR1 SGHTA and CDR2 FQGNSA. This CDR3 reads CASTTTGTNTGELFF. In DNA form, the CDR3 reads TGTGCCAGCACCACGACAGGGACGAACACCGGGGAGCTGTTTTTT.

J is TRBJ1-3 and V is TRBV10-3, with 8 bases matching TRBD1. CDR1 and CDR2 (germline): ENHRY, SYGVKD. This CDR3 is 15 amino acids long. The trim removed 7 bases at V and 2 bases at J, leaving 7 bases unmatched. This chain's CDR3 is CAIMDRENPGNTIYF. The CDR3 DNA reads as TGTGCCATCATGGACAGGGAAAATCCTGGAAACACCATATATTTT.

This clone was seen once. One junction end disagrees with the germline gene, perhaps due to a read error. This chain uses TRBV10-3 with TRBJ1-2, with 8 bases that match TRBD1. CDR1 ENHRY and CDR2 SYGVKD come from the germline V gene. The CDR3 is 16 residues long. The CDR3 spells CATQGTGLEANYGYTF. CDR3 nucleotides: TGTGCCACCCAAGGGACAGGTTTGGAGGCTAATTATGGCTACACCTTC.

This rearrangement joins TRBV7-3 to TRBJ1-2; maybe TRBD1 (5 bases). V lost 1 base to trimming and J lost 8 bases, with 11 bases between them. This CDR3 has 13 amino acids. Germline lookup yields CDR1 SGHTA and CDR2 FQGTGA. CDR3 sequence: CASSLRGGEGYTF. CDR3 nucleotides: TGTGCCAGCAGCTTAAGGGGCGGTGAAGGCTACACCTTC.

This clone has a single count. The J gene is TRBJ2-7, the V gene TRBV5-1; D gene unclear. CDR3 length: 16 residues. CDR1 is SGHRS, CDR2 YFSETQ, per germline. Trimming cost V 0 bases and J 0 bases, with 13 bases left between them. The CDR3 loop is CASSLAADFPSYEQYF. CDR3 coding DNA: TGCGCCAGCAGCTTGGCCGCGGATTTCCCCTCCTACGAGCAGTACTTC.

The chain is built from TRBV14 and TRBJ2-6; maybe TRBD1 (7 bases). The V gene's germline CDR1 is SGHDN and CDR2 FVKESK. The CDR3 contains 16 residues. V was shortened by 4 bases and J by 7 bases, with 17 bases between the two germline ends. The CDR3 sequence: CASSLLGGGGANVLTF. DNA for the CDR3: TGTGCCAGCAGCCTCCTTGGAGGGGGCGGTGCCAACGTCCTGACTTTC.

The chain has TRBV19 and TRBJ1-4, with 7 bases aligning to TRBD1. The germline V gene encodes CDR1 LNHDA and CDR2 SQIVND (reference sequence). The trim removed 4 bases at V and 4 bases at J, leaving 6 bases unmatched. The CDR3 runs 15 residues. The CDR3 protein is CASSTRQGHNEKLFF. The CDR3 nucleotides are TGTGCCAGTAGTACTCGACAGGGCCATAATGAAAAACTGTTTTTT.

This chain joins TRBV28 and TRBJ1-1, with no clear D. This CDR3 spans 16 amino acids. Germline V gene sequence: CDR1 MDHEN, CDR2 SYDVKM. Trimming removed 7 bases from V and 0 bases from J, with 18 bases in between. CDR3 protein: CASMINGYLMNTEAFF. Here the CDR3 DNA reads TGTGCCAGCATGATTAACGGTTATCTTATGAACACTGAAGCTTTCTTT.

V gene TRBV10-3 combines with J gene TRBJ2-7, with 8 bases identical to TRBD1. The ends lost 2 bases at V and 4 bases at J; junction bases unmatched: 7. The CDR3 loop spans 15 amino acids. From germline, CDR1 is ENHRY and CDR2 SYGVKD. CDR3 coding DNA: TGTGCCATCAGTGAGGCAGGGGGCTTGGAGTACGAGCAGTACTTC. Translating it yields CAISEAGGLEYEQYF.

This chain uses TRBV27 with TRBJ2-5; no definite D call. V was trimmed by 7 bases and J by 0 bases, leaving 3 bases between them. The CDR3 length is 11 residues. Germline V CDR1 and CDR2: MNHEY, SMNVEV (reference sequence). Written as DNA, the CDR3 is TGTGCCAGCACCTACCAAGAGACCCAGTACTTC. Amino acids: CASTYQETQYF.

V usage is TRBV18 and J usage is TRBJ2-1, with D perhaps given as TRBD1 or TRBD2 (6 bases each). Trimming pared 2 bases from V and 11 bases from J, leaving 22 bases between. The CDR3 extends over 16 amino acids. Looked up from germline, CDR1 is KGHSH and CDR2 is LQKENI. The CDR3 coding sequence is TGTGCCAGCTCACCAAGTGTTGAGTTGGGGGGCATTAAGCAGTTCTTC. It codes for CASSPSVELGGIKQFF.